The entry below describes one TCR beta chain. This specimen comes from a study of blood T cell repertoires in COVID-19. On the study more broadly: Acute and convalescent COVID-19 samples came from the United States, Italy and Spain. Sources were T cells, B-cell-depleted T cells, or PBMCs; the material itself was cDNA or gDNA.

Followed longitudinally, the Seattle patients had been enrolled during active infection. With 5 bases clipped from V and 7 bases from J, the junction kept 8 bases outside the gene matches. This CDR3 comprises 15 residues. The germline V gene encodes CDR1 MNHEY and CDR2 SMNVEV (reference sequence). Authors' analysis steps: Amplification of reference gene primers was used by the study to estimate nucleated cell counts. Sequencing was performed with immunoSEQ multiplex PCR; in TCRdb, only in-frame clones are kept and a portion is missing. D and trimming were read from the DNA, whereas the V and J calls and clone size are those reported in that table. The sample has more than 300,000 clones, over 75% seen once.

Material: peripheral blood. V usage is TRBV27 and J usage is TRBJ1-5; 10 bases align to TRBD1. The clonotype originates from a woman aged 25 to 39 with COVID-19, enrolled during active disease. CDR3 in amino acids: CASSPSGQGQQPQHF. In DNA form, the CDR3 reads TGTGCCAGCAGTCCCTCGGGACAGGGGCAACAGCCCCAGCATTTT.